This T cell receptor beta chain was obtained from a study of blood T cell repertoires in COVID-19. Turning to the study itself: Both acute and convalescent COVID-19 samples were obtained from the United States, Italy and Spain. Sources were T cells, B-cell-depleted T cells, or PBMCs; the material itself was cDNA or gDNA.

Original processing methods: Amplification with reference gene primers provided the estimates of nucleated cell counts. Produced via immunoSEQ multiplex PCR; TCRdb's table is partial and in-frame only. The V and J calls and clone size come from that table; D and trimming were worked out from the DNA. Of 150,000 to 200,000 clones listed, about 86% are singletons. Sequenced input: peripheral blood. The origin of this receptor is a man aged 60-69 years with acute or convalescent COVID-19.

The CDR3 DNA follows: TGTGCCAGCAGCGAATTCGGGACAGGGATGCCAGATACGCAGTATTTT. Protein product: CASSEFGTGMPDTQYF. The J gene is TRBJ2-3, the V gene TRBV7-3; 9 bases map to TRBD1. This CDR3 has 16 amino acids. Germline loops: CDR1 SGHTA, CDR2 FQGTGA. The V and J ends lost 5 bases and 4 bases, in that order; junction bases with no gene match: 10.